This T cell receptor (beta chain) appears in the sequencing data of a study of shared T cell receptors in the human thymus. In germline, CDR1 is MNHEY, CDR2 SVGAGI. With V trimmed by 5 bases and J by 5 bases, 8 bases remained unmatched. The CDR3 totals 14 residues. The assay was immunoSEQ multiplex PCR, and TCRdb's table has in-frame clones only and misses some. The data hold about 730,000 clones, with 70% to 90% observed a single time. The sample was also linked to a second study, of human thymus T cells. As that report states: Apparent bias marked the V and J gene usage of thymic and blood repertoires.

The chain carries TRBV6-5 and TRBJ1-2, with 7 bases lining up with TRBD1. Sequences were obtained from thymocytes. The TCR was taken from a girl under three years old with a congenital heart defect. DNA of the CDR3: TGTGCCAGCAGTGAAGTGGACAGGACGTATGGCTACACCTTC. It is translated as CASSEVDRTYGYTF.